A single sample gave rise to the 7 T cell receptor beta chains below, sequenced in a study of shared clonotypes between healthy human individuals. Only in-frame clones appear in the TCRdb table, and some are missing; sequencing was by immunoSEQ multiplex PCR. The profile shows approximately 1.5 million clones, 95% to 99% of them singletons. The material sequenced was naive CD4+ T cells sorted from blood. As to subset: CD45RA+ positively selected. The receptors come from a man aged 30-40 years in good health.

With respect to this clone: Mismatch with germline at one junction end may stem from a read error. V gene TRBV5-4 combines with J gene TRBJ1-1; D uncertain. The CDR3 runs to 13 residues. Germline V gene data show CDR1 as SGHNT and CDR2 as YYREEE (reference sequence). The CDR3: CASSQDGKTEAFF. In DNA, the CDR3 is TGCGCCAGCAGCCAAGATGGCAAAACGGAAGCTTTCTTT. The full variable domain, its missing parts supplied by reference TRBV5-4 and TRBJ1-1, is ETGVTQSPTHLIKTRGQQVTLRCSSQSGHNTVSWYQQALGQGPQFIFQYYREEENGRGNFPPRFSGLQFPNYSSELNVNALELDDSALYLCASSQDGKTEAFFGQGTRLTVV.

A word on this clone: The same CDR3 arises from other DNA sequences in this sample as well. The chain couples TRBV28 to TRBJ2-2; D might be TRBD2 (6 bases). The ends were cut back, 2 bases at V and 0 bases at J, with 7 bases in the middle. The germline V gene encodes CDR1 MDHEN and CDR2 SYDVKM. The CDR3 totals 15 residues. The CDR3 reads CASSLGGANTGELFF. Here the CDR3 DNA reads TGTGCCAGCAGTTTAGGCGGGGCGAACACCGGGGAGCTGTTTTTT.

The rearrangement links TRBV29-1 to TRBJ2-5, with 9 nucleotides matching TRBD2. Germline CDR1 SQVTM, CDR2 ANQGSEA. The CDR3 loop spans 17 amino acids. The CDR3 sequence is CNHEGPGAGGLPETQYF. The DNA of the CDR3 is TGCAACCACGAGGGTCCGGGAGCGGGAGGACTCCCAGAGACCCAGTACTTC.

V is TRBV9 and J is TRBJ2-3; no clear D. V lost 2 bases and J 0 bases, leaving 13 bases between the germline ends. This CDR3 is 16 amino acids long. The germline gives CDR1 SGDLS, CDR2 YYNGEE. CDR3 in DNA: TGTGCCAGCAGCGTGGGATTAGGATCTAGCACAGATACGCAGTATTTT. Protein sequence: CASSVGLGSSTDTQYF.

This sequence joins TRBV5-1 and TRBJ1-1; possible D gene TRBD1, 6 bases. This CDR3 is 14 amino acids long. Germline V gene sequence: CDR1 SGHRS, CDR2 YFSETQ. V lost 3 bases and J lost 4, with 13 bases in between. The CDR3 bases are TGCGCCAGCAGCTCGGACAGTCCTCGCACTGAAGCTTTCTTT. Translating gives CASSSDSPRTEAFF.

This clone was seen a single time. In DNA form, the CDR3 reads TGTGCCAGCAGCTTAGCGCTGTCACCCAGGGGAGAGACCCAGTACTTC. Encoded protein: CASSLALSPRGETQYF. The V gene is TRBV7-2, the J gene TRBJ2-5; D is possibly TRBD1 (6 bases). Trimming took 0 bases from V and 4 from J, leaving 15 bases between them. Germline CDR1 is SGHTA and CDR2 is FQGNSA. This CDR3 has 16 amino acids.

The rearrangement uses TRBV7-9 and TRBJ2-7; tentative D call: TRBD2 (6 bases). The length of the CDR3 is 14 residues. Deletions cut 5 bases from V and 4 bases from J, with 15 bases between. Germline CDR1 and CDR2: SEHNR and FQNEAQ (reference sequence). CDR3 sequence (DNA): TGTGCCAGCAGCCAGAAGGAGGGTCGATACGAGCAGTACTTC. Amino acids: CASSQKEGRYEQYF. Complete variable domain (other parts from reference TRBV7-9 and TRBJ2-7): DTGVSQNPRHKITKRGQNVTFRCDPISEHNRLYWYRQTLGQGPEFLTYFQNEAQLEKSRLLSDRFSAERPKGSFSTLEIQRTEQGDSAMYLCASSQKEGRYEQYFGPGTRLTVT.